Only one count was recorded for the clone carrying this TCR beta chain. What it binds is not known. Data came from immunoSEQ multiplex PCR; TCRdb stores just in-frame clones and leaves some out. The table records more than 60,000 clones, roughly 90% of them present only once. These data are taken from a study of PD-1 blockade in classical Hodgkin lymphoma. In every patient, relapse followed autologous stem cell transplantation, while exposure to brentuximab vedotin differed. Overall study results and limits: Healthy donors were reported to have higher baseline TCR diversity than newly diagnosed patients. Researchers reported that CD4+ TCR diversity, though not CD8+, rose significantly by C4D1. The authors have not defined what causes the repertoire differences, possibly disease activity or prior therapy.

Sequencing used peripheral blood mononuclear cells (PBMCs), obtained at baseline. The sequence came from a human donor with classical Hodgkin lymphoma.

The CDR3 coding sequence is TGTGCCAGCAGCGTGGGACTAGCGTCTCCCCTTAGCACAGATACGCAGTATTTT. Residues: CASSVGLASPLSTDTQYF. The chain recombines TRBV7-6 with TRBJ2-3; 10 bases line up with TRBD2. Germline V gives CDR1 SGHVS, CDR2 FNYEAQ. The CDR3 length is 18 residues. V lost 5 bases, J lost 0 bases, and 11 bases stayed unmatched.